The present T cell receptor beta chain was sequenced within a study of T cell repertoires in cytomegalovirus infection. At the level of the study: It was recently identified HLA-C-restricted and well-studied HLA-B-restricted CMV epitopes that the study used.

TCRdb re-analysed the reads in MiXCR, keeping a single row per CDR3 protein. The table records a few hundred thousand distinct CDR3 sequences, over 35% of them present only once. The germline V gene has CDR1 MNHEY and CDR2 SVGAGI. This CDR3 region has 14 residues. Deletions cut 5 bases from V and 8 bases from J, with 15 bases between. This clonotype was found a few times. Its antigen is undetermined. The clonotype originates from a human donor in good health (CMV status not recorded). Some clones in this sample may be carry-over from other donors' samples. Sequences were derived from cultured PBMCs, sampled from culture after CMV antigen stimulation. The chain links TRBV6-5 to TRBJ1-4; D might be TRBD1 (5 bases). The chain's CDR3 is CASSPQGWVEKLFF. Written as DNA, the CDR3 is TGTGCCAGCAGTCCTCAGGGATGGGTCGAAAAACTGTTTTTT.